A selection of T cell receptor beta chains follows, all from one sample in a study of radiotherapy plus CTLA-4 blockade in lung cancer. The assay was immunoSEQ multiplex PCR, and TCRdb's table has in-frame clones only and misses some. The sample has around 78,000 clones; more than 60% are singletons. The sample was peripheral blood, taken from a patient treated with radiotherapy plus ipilimumab. These receptors were obtained from a human donor with non-small cell lung cancer who had a partial response to radiotherapy plus ipilimumab. Some clones in this sample may be carry-over from other donors' samples. Both conserved end residues are part of each CDR3. Fields, in order: clone size, J gene, V gene, D gene, CDR3 length, CDR3 protein, CDR3 DNA. D genes are given only for firm matches. Size tells how often a clone was seen (once, few, many) or the class of an expanded clone, and some rows leave it out.

NA,TRBJ2-5,TRBV5-1,TRBD1,15,CASSFQGQAAETQYF,TGCGCCAGCAGCTTCCAAGGACAGGCCGCGGAGACCCAGTACTTC
NA,TRBJ2-7,TRBV5-1,TRBD2,16,CASSLTSGRASREQYF,TGCGCCAGCAGCTTGACTAGCGGGAGGGCCTCTCGGGAGCAGTACTTC
NA,TRBJ2-7,TRBV7-2,TRBD1,15,CASSLAGDRRGEQYF,TGTGCCAGCAGCCTAGCCGGGGACAGGAGAGGCGAGCAGTACTTC
NA,TRBJ2-3,TRBV28,NA,11,CATRSRDTQYF,TGTGCCACTAGATCAAGGGATACGCAGTATTTT
NA,TRBJ2-1,TRBV6-5,TRBD1,15,CASSYQGQGHNEQFF,TGTGCCAGCAGTTACCAGGGACAGGGTCACAATGAGCAGTTCTTC
NA,TRBJ2-1,TRBV5-1,NA,15,CASSQTQSSYNEQFF,TGCGCCAGCAGCCAAACACAGAGCTCCTACAATGAGCAGTTCTTC
medium-sized,TRBJ2-3,TRBV6-6,TRBD2,14,CASTPWTSPDTQYF,TGTGCCAGCACCCCATGGACTAGCCCAGATACGCAGTATTTT
few,TRBJ1-5,TRBV19,NA,14,CASSTGNSNQPQHF,TGTGCCAGTAGTACGGGGAACAGCAATCAGCCCCAGCATTTT
NA,TRBJ2-3,TRBV7-2,NA,15,CASLYRMGGADTQYF,TGTGCCAGCTTATACCGGATGGGGGGGGCCGATACGCAGTATTTT
NA,TRBJ2-7,TRBV4-1,NA,13,CASSWDLVYEQYF,TGCGCCAGCAGTTGGGACTTGGTCTACGAGCAGTACTTC
NA,TRBJ1-3,TRBV19,TRBD1,18,CASSIRSPGQGVSNTIYF,TGTGCCAGTAGTATTAGGTCTCCGGGACAGGGGGTCTCAAACACCATATATTTT
NA,TRBJ2-3,TRBV6-5,NA,13,CASSYSWASSWIF,TGTGCCAGCAGTTACTCCTGGGCTAGCTCGTGGATTTTT
NA,TRBJ2-3,TRBV9,TRBD2,15,CASSFSGVGTDTQYF,TGTGCCAGCAGCTTTAGCGGGGTGGGCACAGATACGCAGTATTTT
NA,TRBJ1-2,TRBV5-1,NA,14,CASSLTGAAVGYTF,TGCGCCAGCAGCTTGACAGGAGCTGCAGTGGGCTACACCTTC
NA,TRBJ1-5,TRBV6-5,NA,16,CASSYSAGAGNQPQHF,TGTGCCAGCAGTTACTCAGCAGGGGCAGGCAATCAGCCCCAGCATTTT
few,TRBJ2-1,TRBV9,NA,15,CASSAGQISYNEQFF,TGTGCCAGCAGCGCCGGACAGATCTCCTACAATGAGCAGTTCTTC
NA,TRBJ1-2,TRBV28,NA,12,CASSSDPVGYTF,TGTGCCAGCAGTTCCGATCCGGTCGGCTACACCTTC
NA,TRBJ1-6,TRBV11-3,TRBD1,13,CASRGTDNSPLHF,TGTGCCAGCAGAGGGACAGATAATTCCCCCCTCCACTTT
many,TRBJ1-5,TRBV28,NA,17,CASSLVPGPLFGQPQHF,TGTGCCAGCAGTTTAGTCCCAGGGCCTCTGTTCGGTCAGCCCCAGCATTTT
many,TRBJ2-1,TRBV10-3,TRBD1,15,CAISGGQGWGNEQFF,TGTGCCATCAGTGGCGGACAGGGCTGGGGCAATGAGCAGTTCTTC
NA,TRBJ2-5,TRBV30,NA,10,CALDQETQYF,TGTGCCCTAGATCAAGAGACCCAGTACTTC
NA,TRBJ2-3,TRBV9,NA,13,CASSSRRADTQYF,TGTGCCAGCAGCTCCCGCCGAGCAGATACGCAGTATTTT
NA,TRBJ2-2,TRBV5-1,TRBD1,15,CASSPGTGDAGELFF,TGCGCCAGCAGCCCTGGGACAGGGGACGCCGGGGAGCTGTTTTTT
NA,TRBJ1-2,TRBV5-1,NA,14,CASSASQGRGGYTF,TGCGCCAGCAGCGCGTCCCAGGGGCGCGGTGGCTACACCTTC
NA,TRBJ2-1,TRBV5-4,NA,15,CALSGGEGGYNEQFF,TGTGCCCTAAGCGGCGGCGAAGGCGGTTACAATGAGCAGTTCTTC
NA,TRBJ2-5,TRBV2,NA,15,CASSESGGALETQYF,TGTGCCAGCAGTGAAAGTGGGGGGGCTTTAGAGACCCAGTACTTC
NA,TRBJ2-7,TRBV28,NA,11,CASSLKPEQYF,TGTGCCAGCAGTTTGAAGCCCGAGCAGTACTTC
few,TRBJ2-1,TRBV7-3,TRBD1,14,CASSVGQGYNEQFF,TGTGCCAGCAGCGTGGGACAGGGTTACAATGAGCAGTTCTTC
NA,TRBJ2-7,TRBV18,TRBD1,16,CASSPRGEQGAYEQYF,TGTGCCAGCTCACCACGAGGGGAACAGGGGGCCTACGAGCAGTACTTC
NA,TRBJ1-6,TRBV14,TRBD1,14,CASSSGGRNSPLHF,TGTGCCAGCAGTTCAGGGGGCAGGAATTCACCCCTCCACTTT
NA,TRBJ2-5,TRBV4-2,TRBD2,16,CASSQVIAGGPETQYF,TGTGCCAGCAGCCAAGTGATAGCGGGGGGGCCGGAGACCCAGTACTTC
NA,TRBJ1-5,TRBV6-5,TRBD1,15,CASRAGGWSNQPQHF,TGTGCCAGCAGGGCAGGGGGCTGGAGCAATCAGCCCCAGCATTTT
NA,TRBJ2-7,TRBV15,NA,17,CATSRDLAQSYSYEQYF,TGTGCCACCAGCAGAGATTTGGCACAGAGTTACTCCTACGAGCAGTACTTC
NA,TRBJ2-1,TRBV18,TRBD2,15,CASSLSLAGDHEQFF,TGTGCCAGCTCACTATCACTAGCGGGAGACCATGAGCAGTTCTTC
NA,TRBJ1-1,TRBV7-3,NA,16,CASSLYPIAGGAEAFF,TGTGCCAGCAGCTTATATCCGATAGCCGGCGGGGCTGAAGCTTTCTTT
NA,TRBJ1-6,TRBV9,NA,15,CASRTGGQGNSPLHF,TGTGCCAGCAGAACCGGGGGGCAGGGAAATTCACCCCTCCACTTT
NA,TRBJ2-1,TRBV5-4,NA,14,CASRKDSSYNEQFF,TGTGCCAGCAGGAAGGACTCTTCCTACAATGAGCAGTTCTTC
once,TRBJ2-1,TRBV7-2,TRBD2,16,CASSPQAGGLYNEQFF,TGTGCCAGCAGTCCCCAAGCGGGGGGTCTCTACAATGAGCAGTTCTTC
NA,TRBJ2-3,TRBV5-6,TRBD1,15,CASSEGQTTTDTQYF,TGTGCCAGCAGCGAGGGACAGACCACCACAGATACGCAGTATTTT
NA,TRBJ2-1,TRBV29-1,TRBD2,12,CSVVRGGNEQFF,TGCAGCGTTGTCCGGGGAGGGAATGAGCAGTTCTTC
few,TRBJ2-3,TRBV5-6,TRBD2,16,CASSLAGEGGTDTQYF,TGTGCCAGCAGCTTGGCGGGGGAGGGCGGCACAGATACGCAGTATTTT
NA,TRBJ1-1,TRBV7-8,NA,16,CASSLVAVMAITEAFF,TGTGCCAGCAGCTTAGTCGCGGTAATGGCGATCACTGAAGCTTTCTTT
NA,TRBJ1-2,TRBV28,TRBD1,14,CASSRGGTAYGYTF,TGTGCCAGCAGTCGAGGTGGGACAGCCTATGGCTACACCTTC
NA,TRBJ2-3,TRBV5-1,TRBD1,13,CASSGQGTDTQYF,TGCGCCAGCTCGGGACAGGGAACAGATACGCAGTATTTT
few,TRBJ1-2,TRBV28,TRBD1,15,CASSLSDRAAYGYTF,TGTGCCAGCAGTTTATCGGACAGGGCGGCCTATGGCTACACCTTC
NA,TRBJ2-7,TRBV28,NA,12,CASGSRAYEQYF,TGTGCCAGCGGGAGTAGGGCCTACGAGCAGTACTTC
NA,TRBJ2-1,TRBV10-2,TRBD2,16,CASSSSGRAVYNEQFF,TGCGCCAGCAGCTCTAGCGGGAGGGCGGTCTACAATGAGCAGTTCTTC
few,TRBJ2-1,TRBV15,TRBD2,15,CATRGTSGRSHEQFF,TGTGCCACCAGAGGGACTAGCGGGAGGTCGCATGAGCAGTTCTTC
NA,TRBJ1-1,TRBV11-1,NA,13,CASSRTGVVGAFF,TGTGCCAGCAGCCGAACCGGGGTCGTTGGAGCTTTCTTT